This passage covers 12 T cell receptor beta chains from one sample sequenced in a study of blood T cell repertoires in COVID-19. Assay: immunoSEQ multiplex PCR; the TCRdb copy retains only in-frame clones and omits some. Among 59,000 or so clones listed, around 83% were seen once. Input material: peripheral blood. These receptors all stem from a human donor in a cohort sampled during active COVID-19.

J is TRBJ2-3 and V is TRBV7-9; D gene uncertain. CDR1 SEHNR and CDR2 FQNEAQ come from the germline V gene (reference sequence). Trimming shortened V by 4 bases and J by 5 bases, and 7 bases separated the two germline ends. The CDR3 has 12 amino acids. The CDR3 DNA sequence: TGTGCCAGCAGCTCAGGTAGAGATACGCAGTATTTT. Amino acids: CASSSGRDTQYF.

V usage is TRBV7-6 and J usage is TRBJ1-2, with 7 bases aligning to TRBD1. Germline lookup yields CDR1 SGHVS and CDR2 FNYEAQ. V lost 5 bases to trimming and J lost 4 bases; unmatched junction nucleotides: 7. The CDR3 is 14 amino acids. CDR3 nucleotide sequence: TGTGCCAGCAGCCCCGAGGGGGCGGCCTATGGCTACACCTTC. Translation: CASSPEGAAYGYTF.

For the CDR3, the DNA is TGTGCCTCCGGTAGAGGAACCGGGGAGCTGTTTTTT. Its protein is CASGRGTGELFF. The rearrangement joins TRBV6-5 to TRBJ2-2; D gene uncertain. In germline, CDR1 is MNHEY, CDR2 SVGAGI. This CDR3 spans 12 amino acids. The ends were cut back, 11 bases at V and 5 bases at J, with 12 bases in the middle.

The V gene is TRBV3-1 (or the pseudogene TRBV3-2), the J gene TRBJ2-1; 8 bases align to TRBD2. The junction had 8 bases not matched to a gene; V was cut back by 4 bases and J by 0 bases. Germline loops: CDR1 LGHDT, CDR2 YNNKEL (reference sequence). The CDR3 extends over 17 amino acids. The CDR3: CASSPAVGGASYNEQFF. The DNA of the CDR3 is TGTGCCAGCAGCCCTGCGGTCGGGGGGGCCTCCTACAATGAGCAGTTCTTC.

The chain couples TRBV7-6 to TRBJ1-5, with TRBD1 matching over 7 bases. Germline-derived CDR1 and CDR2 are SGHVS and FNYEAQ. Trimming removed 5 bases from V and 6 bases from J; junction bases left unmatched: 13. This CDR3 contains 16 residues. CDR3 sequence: CASSPRQGETPQPQHF. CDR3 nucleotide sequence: TGTGCCAGCAGCCCCCGACAGGGAGAGACCCCTCAGCCCCAGCATTTT.

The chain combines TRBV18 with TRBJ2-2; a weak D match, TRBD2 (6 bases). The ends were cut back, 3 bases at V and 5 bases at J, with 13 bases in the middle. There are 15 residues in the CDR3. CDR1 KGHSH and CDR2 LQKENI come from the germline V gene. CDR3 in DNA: TGTGCCAGCTCACCCCTCGAGGGGAGGACCGGGGAGCTGTTTTTT. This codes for CASSPLEGRTGELFF.

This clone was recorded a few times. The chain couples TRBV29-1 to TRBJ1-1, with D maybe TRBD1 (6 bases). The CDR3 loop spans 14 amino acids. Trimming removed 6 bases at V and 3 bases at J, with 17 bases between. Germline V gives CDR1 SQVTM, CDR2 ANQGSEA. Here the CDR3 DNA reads TGCAGCGTCGGACAGTCGCGGGGGTACACTGAAGCTTTCTTT. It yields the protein CSVGQSRGYTEAFF.

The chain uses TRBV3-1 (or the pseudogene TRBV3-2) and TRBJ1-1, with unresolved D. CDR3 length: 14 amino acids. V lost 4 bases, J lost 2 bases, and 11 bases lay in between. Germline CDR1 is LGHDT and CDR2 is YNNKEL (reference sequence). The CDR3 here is CASSLRRVNTEAFF. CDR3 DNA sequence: TGTGCCAGCAGCCTCCGGAGGGTTAACACTGAAGCTTTCTTT.

In nucleotides, the CDR3 is TGTGCCAGCAGCCGATCGACAGGGGGGGAAACGACCCAGTACTTC. Translation: CASSRSTGGETTQYF. V usage is TRBV5-5 and J usage is TRBJ2-5; 9 bases fit TRBD1. V was pared by 4 bases and J by 7 bases, with 11 bases of the junction left unmatched. The CDR3 runs to 15 residues. In germline, CDR1 is SGHKS, CDR2 YYEKEE (reference sequence).

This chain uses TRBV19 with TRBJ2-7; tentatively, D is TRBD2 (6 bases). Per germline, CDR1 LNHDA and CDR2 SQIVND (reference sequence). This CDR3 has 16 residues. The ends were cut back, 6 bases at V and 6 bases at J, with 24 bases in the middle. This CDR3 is CASSQGKGPGSTEQYF. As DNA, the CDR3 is TGTGCCAGTAGCCAAGGGAAAGGACCCGGGAGTACCGAGCAGTACTTC.

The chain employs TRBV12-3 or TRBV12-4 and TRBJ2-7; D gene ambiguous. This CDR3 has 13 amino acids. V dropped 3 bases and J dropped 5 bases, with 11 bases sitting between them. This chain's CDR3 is CASSLKESDEQYV. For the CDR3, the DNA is TGTGCCAGCAGTTTGAAAGAGTCCGACGAGCAGTACGTC.

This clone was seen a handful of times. The CDR3 spells CASSFSPLAGGPETQYF. DNA of the CDR3: TGTGCCAGCAGCTTCTCTCCCCTAGCGGGGGGGCCAGAGACCCAGTACTTC. V gene TRBV11-2 combines with J gene TRBJ2-5; 12 nucleotides match TRBD2. Germline V gene lookup returns CDR1 SGHAT and CDR2 FQNNGV. Unmatched junction bases numbered 9, after V lost 3 bases and J lost 4 bases. The CDR3 covers 17 residues.